The clone carrying this T cell receptor beta chain was seen a handful of times. The CDR3 consists of 10 residues. V lost 4 bases, J lost 6 bases, and 7 bases lay in between. In germline, CDR1 is SQVTM, CDR2 ANQGSEA. Authors' analysis steps: How many nucleated cells were present was estimated from reference gene primer amplification. Repertoires were generated with immunoSEQ multiplex PCR, while TCRdb's copy carries only in-frame clones and drops some. V and J calls and clone size come straight from that table; D and trimming were deduced from the DNA. The data show roughly 100,000 clones, 71% seen once. These data come from a study of blood T cell repertoires in COVID-19. About the research overall: There were acute and convalescent COVID-19 samples, and they came from the United States, Italy and Spain. From T cells, B-cell-depleted T cells, or PBMCs came the material, which was cDNA or gDNA.

The specimen sequenced was peripheral blood. The genes are TRBV29-1 and TRBJ2-7; D is ambiguous. This TCR came from a human donor with acute or convalescent COVID-19. The donor label of this sample is uncertain. CDR3 sequence: CSVGGSEQYF. Written as DNA, the CDR3 is TGCAGCGTTGGTGGCAGCGAGCAGTACTTC.